The clone carrying this TCR beta chain was detected a few times. MiXCR, run by TCRdb on the 5' RACE reads, gives a single entry per CDR3 protein. Among about 310,000 distinct CDR3 sequences listed, around 15% were seen once. The sample comes from a study of T-cell memory formation after mild COVID-19. On the study more broadly: TCR clusters were mostly confined to one donor each.

This CDR3 has 14 residues. With V trimmed by 6 bases and J by 5 bases, 7 bases remained unmatched. Germline CDR1 and CDR2: MGHDK and SYGVNS. The specimen sequenced was PBMCs or a T cell subset sorted from them (not recorded which). The origin of this receptor is a man in his late teens or twenties who had mild COVID-19 (a few samples of this study predate the infection). Cell type and time point are not known. The chain joins TRBV25-1 to TRBJ2-3; 8 bases map to TRBD2. The CDR3 reads CASRVAGGGDTQYF. The CDR3 DNA reads TGTGCCAGCAGGGTCGCGGGGGGCGGAGATACGCAGTATTTT.